What follows is one TCR beta chain and its context. Authors' data handling: Nucleated cell counts were estimated from reference gene primer amplification. TCRdb keeps only in-frame clones here, not all; method: immunoSEQ multiplex PCR. The V and J calls and the clone size are those of that table, but D and trimming were determined from the DNA. The repertoire holds some 41,000 clones, with 86% as singletons. Germline V gene data show CDR1 as LNHNV and CDR2 as YYDKDF (reference sequence). This CDR3 has 16 amino acids. V lost 1 base, J lost 4 bases, and 3 bases stayed unmatched. The data stem from a study of blood T cell repertoires in COVID-19. About the study: Specimens from acute and convalescent COVID-19 originated in the United States, Italy and Spain.

The sequenced sample consisted of peripheral blood. The TCR sequence derives from a man aged 35 to 55 with active COVID-19. This chain links TRBV15 with TRBJ2-2, with 10 bases lining up with TRBD2. The CDR3 spells CATSRASGRITGELFF. CDR3 nucleotide sequence: TGTGCCACCAGCAGAGCTAGCGGGAGAATCACCGGGGAGCTGTTTTTT. The full variable domain, its missing parts supplied by reference TRBV15 and TRBJ2-2, is DAMVIQNPRYQVTQFGKPVTLSCSQTLNHNVMYWYQQKSSQAPKLLFHYYDKDFNNEADTPDNFQSRRPNTSFCFLDIRSPGLGDTAMYLCATSRASGRITGELFFGEGSRLTVL.